What follows is one TCR beta chain and its context. As yet, its antigen is unknown. This CDR3 contains 17 residues. Germline V gene sequence: CDR1 SGHRS, CDR2 YFSETQ. V lost 4 bases and J lost 3, with 20 bases in between. Libraries were prepared by immunoSEQ multiplex PCR; TCRdb keeps only in-frame clonotypes and omits some of them. In the table there are around 74,000 clones, approximately 90% of which are singletons. This entry belongs to a study of T cell responses to AZD1222 COVID-19 vaccine. Study results and limitations: Clonal diversity may have been underestimated, and the donors were mostly white British, with more females than males. Mapped onto spike, vaccine-associated CD4 TCRs spanned it and were dominant at 160-218 and 743-854. Targeting of unmutated variant regions was reportedly seen in nearly half of spike-specific TCRs.

This chain joins TRBV5-1 and TRBJ1-5, with D maybe TRBD1 (5 bases). Sequenced here: peripheral blood, sampled on day 0 of MenACWY control vaccination. This clonotype originated in an adult in good health. In DNA, the CDR3 is TGCGCCAGCAGCCCCGAACCTGGGGCAGAATACAATCAGCCCCAGCATTTT. This encodes CASSPEPGAEYNQPQHF.